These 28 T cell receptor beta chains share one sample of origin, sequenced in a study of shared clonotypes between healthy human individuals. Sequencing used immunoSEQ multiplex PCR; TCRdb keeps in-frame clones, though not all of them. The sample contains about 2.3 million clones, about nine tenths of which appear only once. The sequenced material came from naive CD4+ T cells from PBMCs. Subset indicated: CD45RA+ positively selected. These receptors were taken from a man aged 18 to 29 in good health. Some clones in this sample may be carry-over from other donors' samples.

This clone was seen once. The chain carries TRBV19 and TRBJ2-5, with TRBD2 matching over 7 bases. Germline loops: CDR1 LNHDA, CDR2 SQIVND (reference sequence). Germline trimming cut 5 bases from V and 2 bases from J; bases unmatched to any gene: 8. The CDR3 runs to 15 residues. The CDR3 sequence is CASSEPASGQETQYF. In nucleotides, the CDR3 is TGTGCCAGTAGTGAGCCGGCTAGCGGACAAGAGACCCAGTACTTC.

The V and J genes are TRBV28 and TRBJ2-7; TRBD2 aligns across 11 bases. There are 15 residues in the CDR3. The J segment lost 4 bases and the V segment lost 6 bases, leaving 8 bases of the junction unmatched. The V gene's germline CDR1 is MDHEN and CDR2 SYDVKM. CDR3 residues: CASRVAGGSAYEQYF. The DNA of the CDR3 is TGTGCCAGCAGGGTAGCGGGAGGGTCAGCATACGAGCAGTACTTC.

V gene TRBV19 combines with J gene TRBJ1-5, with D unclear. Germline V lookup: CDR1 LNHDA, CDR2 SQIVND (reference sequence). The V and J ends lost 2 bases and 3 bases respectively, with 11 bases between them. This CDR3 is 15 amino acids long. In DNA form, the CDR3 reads TGTGCCAGTAGTATACGGGTGGGGAACAATCAGCCCCAGCATTTT. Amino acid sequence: CASSIRVGNNQPQHF.

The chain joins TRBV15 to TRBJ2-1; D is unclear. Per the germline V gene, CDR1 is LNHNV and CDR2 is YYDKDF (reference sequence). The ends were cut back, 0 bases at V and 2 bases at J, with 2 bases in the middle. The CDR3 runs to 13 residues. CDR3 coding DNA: TGTGCCACCAGCAGAGAGACCTACAATGAGCAGTTCTTC. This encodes CATSRETYNEQFF.

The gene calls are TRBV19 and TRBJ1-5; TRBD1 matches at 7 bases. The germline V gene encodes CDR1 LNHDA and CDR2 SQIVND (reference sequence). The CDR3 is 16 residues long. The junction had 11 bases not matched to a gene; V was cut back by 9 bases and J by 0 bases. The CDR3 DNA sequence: TGTGCCAGCCGAAAAACAGGGGACTTTAGCAATCAGCCCCAGCATTTT. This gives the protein CASRKTGDFSNQPQHF.

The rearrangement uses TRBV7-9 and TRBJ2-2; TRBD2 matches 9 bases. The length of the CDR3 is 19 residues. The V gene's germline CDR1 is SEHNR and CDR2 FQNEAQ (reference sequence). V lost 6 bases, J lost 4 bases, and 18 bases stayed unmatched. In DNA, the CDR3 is TGTGCCAGCAGTCCCCGCTCGATAGCGGGAGTTTCGAGCACCGGGGAGCTGTTTTTT. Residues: CASSPRSIAGVSSTGELFF.

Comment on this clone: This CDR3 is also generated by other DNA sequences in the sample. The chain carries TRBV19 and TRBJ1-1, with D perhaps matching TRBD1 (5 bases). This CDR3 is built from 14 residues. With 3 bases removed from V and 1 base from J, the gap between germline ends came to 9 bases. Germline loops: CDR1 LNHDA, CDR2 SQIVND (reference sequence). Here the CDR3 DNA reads TGTGCCAGTAGTATGGGGCCGAGGAACACTGAAGCTTTCTTT. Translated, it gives CASSMGPRNTEAFF.

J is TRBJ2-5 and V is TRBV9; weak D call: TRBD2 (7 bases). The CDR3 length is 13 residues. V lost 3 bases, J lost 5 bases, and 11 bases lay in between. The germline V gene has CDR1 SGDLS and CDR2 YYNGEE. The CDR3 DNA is TGTGCCAGCAGCGGCGGGGGCGTGGAGACCCAGTACTTC. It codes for CASSGGGVETQYF. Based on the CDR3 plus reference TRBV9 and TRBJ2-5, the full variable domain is DSGVTQTPKHLITATGQRVTLRCSPRSGDLSVYWYQQSLDQGLQFLIQYYNGEERAKGNILERFSAQQFPDLHSELNLSSLELGDSALYFCASSGGGVETQYFGPGTRLLVL.

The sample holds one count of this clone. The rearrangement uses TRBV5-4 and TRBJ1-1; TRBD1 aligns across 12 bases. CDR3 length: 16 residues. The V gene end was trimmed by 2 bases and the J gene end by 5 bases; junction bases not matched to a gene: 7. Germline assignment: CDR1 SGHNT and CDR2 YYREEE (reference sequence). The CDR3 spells CASSFGTGGLGTEAFF. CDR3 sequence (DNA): TGTGCCAGCAGCTTTGGGACAGGGGGCTTGGGTACTGAAGCTTTCTTT.

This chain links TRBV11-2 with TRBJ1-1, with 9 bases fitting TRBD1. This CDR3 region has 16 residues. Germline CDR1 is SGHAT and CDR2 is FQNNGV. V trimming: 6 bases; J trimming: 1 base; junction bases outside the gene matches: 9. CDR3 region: CASRPGTGRKNTEAFF. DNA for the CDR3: TGTGCCAGCAGACCTGGGACAGGGCGGAAGAACACTGAAGCTTTCTTT.

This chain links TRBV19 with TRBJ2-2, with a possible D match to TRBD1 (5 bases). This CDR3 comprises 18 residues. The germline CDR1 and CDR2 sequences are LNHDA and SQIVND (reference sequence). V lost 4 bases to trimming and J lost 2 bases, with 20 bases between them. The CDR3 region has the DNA TGTGCCAGTAGTACGCCCAGGCAGGGAAGGCGCAACACCGGGGAGCTGTTTTTT. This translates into CASSTPRQGRRNTGELFF.

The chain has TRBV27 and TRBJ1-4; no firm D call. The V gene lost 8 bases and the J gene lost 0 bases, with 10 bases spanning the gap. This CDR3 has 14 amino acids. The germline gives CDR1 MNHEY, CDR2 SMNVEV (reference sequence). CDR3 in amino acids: CASGFRTTNEKLFF. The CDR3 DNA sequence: TGTGCCAGCGGATTCAGAACAACTAATGAAAAACTGTTTTTT.

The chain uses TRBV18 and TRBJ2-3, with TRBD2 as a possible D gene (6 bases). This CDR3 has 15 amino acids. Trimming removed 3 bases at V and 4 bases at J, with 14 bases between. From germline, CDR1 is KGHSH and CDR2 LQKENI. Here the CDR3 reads CASSPGSGASDTQYF. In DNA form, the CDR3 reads TGTGCCAGCTCACCGGGGTCGGGAGCGTCAGATACGCAGTATTTT.

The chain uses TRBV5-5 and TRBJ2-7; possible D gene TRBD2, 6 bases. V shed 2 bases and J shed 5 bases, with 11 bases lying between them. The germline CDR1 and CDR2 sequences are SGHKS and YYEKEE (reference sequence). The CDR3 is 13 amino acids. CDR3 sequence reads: CASSLTSSHEQYF. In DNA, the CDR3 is TGTGCCAGCAGCTTAACTAGCAGCCACGAGCAGTACTTC.

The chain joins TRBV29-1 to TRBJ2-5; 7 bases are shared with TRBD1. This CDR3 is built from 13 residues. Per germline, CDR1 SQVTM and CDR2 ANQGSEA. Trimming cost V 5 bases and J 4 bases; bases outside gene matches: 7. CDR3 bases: TGCAGCGTTAGGCCGGGACAGAGAGAGACCCAGTACTTC. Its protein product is CSVRPGQRETQYF.

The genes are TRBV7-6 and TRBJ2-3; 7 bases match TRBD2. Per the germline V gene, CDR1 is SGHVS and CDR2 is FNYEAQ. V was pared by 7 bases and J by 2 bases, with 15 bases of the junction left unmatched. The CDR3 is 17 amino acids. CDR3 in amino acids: CASTLGGSRRPTDTQYF. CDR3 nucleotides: TGTGCCAGCACCTTGGGGGGGTCGCGAAGGCCCACAGATACGCAGTATTTT.

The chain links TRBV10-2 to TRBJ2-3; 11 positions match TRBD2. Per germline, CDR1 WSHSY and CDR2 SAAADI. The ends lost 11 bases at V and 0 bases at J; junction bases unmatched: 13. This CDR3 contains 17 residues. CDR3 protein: CAGTPGTSGTSTDTQYF. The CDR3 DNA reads TGCGCCGGGACCCCCGGGACTAGCGGTACTAGCACAGATACGCAGTATTTT.

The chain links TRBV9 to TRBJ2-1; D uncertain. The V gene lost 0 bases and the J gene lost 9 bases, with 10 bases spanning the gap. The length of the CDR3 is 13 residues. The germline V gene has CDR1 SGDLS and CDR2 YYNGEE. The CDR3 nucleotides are TGTGCCAGCAGCGTAGAAGGGATCAGTGAGCAGTTCTTC. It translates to CASSVEGISEQFF.

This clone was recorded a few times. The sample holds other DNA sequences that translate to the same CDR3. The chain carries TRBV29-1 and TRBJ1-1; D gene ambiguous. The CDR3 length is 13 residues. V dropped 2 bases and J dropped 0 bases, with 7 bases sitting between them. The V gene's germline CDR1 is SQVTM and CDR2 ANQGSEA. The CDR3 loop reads CSVERVLNTEAFF. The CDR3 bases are TGCAGCGTTGAAAGAGTTCTGAACACTGAAGCTTTCTTT.

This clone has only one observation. CDR3 bases: TGTGCCAGTACCAGGGGGATAGAGCAGTTCTTC. This gives the protein CASTRGIEQFF. The rearrangement links TRBV19 to TRBJ2-1, with TRBD1 matching over 7 bases. The CDR3 length is 11 residues. V trimming: 7 bases; J trimming: 10 bases; junction bases outside the gene matches: 4. Germline V CDR1 and CDR2: LNHDA, SQIVND (reference sequence).

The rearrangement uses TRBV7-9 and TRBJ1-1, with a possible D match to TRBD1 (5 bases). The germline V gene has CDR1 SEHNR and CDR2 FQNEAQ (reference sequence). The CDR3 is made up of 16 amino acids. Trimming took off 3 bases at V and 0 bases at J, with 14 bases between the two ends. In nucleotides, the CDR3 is TGTGCCAGCAGCTTTCGTCAGGGACCCATGAACACTGAAGCTTTCTTT. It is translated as CASSFRQGPMNTEAFF.

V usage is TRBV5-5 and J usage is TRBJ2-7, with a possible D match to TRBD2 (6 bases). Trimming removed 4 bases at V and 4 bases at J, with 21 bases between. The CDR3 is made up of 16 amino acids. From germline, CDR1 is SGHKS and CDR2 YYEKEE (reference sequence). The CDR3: CASSHFLVAALYEQYF. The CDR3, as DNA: TGTGCCAGCAGCCACTTTTTGGTAGCGGCCTTATACGAGCAGTACTTC.

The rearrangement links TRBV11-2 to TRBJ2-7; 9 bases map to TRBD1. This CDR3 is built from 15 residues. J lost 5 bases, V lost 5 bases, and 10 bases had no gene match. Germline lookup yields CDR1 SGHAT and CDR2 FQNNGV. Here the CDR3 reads CASSRGTGRLDEQYF. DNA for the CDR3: TGTGCCAGCAGCCGGGGGACAGGGCGTCTCGACGAGCAGTACTTC. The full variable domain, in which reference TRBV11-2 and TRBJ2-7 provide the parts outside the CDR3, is EAGVAQSPRYKIIEKRQSVAFWCNPISGHATLYWYQQILGQGPKLLIQFQNNGVVDDSQLPKDRFSAERLKGVDSTLKIQPAKLEDSAVYLCASSRGTGRLDEQYFGPGTRLTVT.

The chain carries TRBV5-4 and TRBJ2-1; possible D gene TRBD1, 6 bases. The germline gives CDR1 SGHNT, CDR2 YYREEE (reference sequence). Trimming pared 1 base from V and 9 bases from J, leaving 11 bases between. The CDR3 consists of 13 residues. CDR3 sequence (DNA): TGTGCCAGCAGCTTGACAGGGCAAGGTGAGCAGTTCTTC. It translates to CASSLTGQGEQFF.

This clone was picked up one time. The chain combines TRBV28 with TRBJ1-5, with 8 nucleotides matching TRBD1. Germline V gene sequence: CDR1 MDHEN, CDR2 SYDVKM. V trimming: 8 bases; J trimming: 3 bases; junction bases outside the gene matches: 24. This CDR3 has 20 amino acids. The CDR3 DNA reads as TGTGCCAGCGGCCCTAGTTTAGCCGCTTTTCTGGGACAGGACAATCAGCCCCAGCATTTT. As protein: CASGPSLAAFLGQDNQPQHF.

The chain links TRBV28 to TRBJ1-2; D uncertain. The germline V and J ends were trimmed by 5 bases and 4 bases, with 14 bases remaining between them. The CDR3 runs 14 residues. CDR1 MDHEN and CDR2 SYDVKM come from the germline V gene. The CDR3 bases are TGTGCCAGCAGTCGGTCTCGTCCGGCCTATGGCTACACCTTC. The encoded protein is CASSRSRPAYGYTF.

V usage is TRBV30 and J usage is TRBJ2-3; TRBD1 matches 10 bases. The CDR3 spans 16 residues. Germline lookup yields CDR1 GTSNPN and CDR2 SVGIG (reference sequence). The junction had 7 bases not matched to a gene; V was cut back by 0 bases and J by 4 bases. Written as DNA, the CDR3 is TGTGCCTGGAGTGTAATGGGGACAGGGGTTCCAGATACGCAGTATTTT. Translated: CAWSVMGTGVPDTQYF.

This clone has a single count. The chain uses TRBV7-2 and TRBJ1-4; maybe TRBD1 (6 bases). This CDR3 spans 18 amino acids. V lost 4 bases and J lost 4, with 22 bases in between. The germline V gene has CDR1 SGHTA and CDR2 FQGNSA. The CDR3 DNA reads TGTGCCAGCAGCTCAGAACCGGGACAAAACCAGTATAATGAAAAACTGTTTTTT. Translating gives CASSSEPGQNQYNEKLFF.